The 28 T cell receptor beta chains below come from one sample, sequenced in a study of OX40 agonist ivuxolimab in advanced cancers. Assay: immunoSEQ multiplex PCR; the TCRdb copy retains only in-frame clones and omits some. The sample has some 100,000 clones, around four fifths seen once. Sequenced here: CD4+ or CD8+ T cells sorted from blood, sampled in a trial of the OX40 agonist ivuxolimab. The receptors shown here come from an adult with an advanced solid tumor such as melanoma, head and neck, liver or kidney cancer.

The chain couples TRBV28 to TRBJ1-2; D might be TRBD1 (6 bases). This CDR3 has 14 amino acids. Germline CDR1 and CDR2: MDHEN and SYDVKM. V was cut by 5 bases and J by 5 bases, with 15 bases left in between. The CDR3 loop is CASSPGTLFYGYTF. The CDR3, as DNA: TGTGCCAGCAGTCCCGGGACACTATTTTATGGCTACACCTTC.

The CDR3 DNA follows: TGTGCCAGCAGTTCAAGAATCACAGATACGCAGTATTTT. Protein product: CASSSRITDTQYF. This chain connects TRBV27 to TRBJ2-3; D unresolved. Germline assignment: CDR1 MNHEY and CDR2 SMNVEV (reference sequence). V was shortened by 4 bases and J by 2 bases, with 7 bases between the two germline ends. CDR3 length: 13 residues.

The V gene is TRBV7-2, the J gene TRBJ2-5, with 8 nucleotides matching TRBD1. The CDR3 runs 14 residues. Germline lookup yields CDR1 SGHTA and CDR2 FQGNSA. The V gene end was trimmed by 5 bases and the J gene end by 5 bases; junction bases not matched to a gene: 7. DNA of the CDR3: TGTGCCAGCAGCACGTCAGGGGGCGCCGAGACCCAGTACTTC. This translates into CASSTSGGAETQYF.

The table lists this clone with a few counts. This chain joins TRBV7-9 and TRBJ1-1, with 9 positions matching TRBD1. The CDR3 has 14 residues. Per germline, CDR1 SEHNR and CDR2 FQNEAQ (reference sequence). Unmatched junction bases numbered 3, after V lost 4 bases and J lost 3 bases. The CDR3 bases are TGTGCCAGCAGCTCGGGACAGGGAGACACTGAAGCTTTCTTT. It specifies CASSSGQGDTEAFF.

The chain couples TRBV28 to TRBJ1-2, with 10 positions matching TRBD1. J gave up 7 bases and V 7 bases, and 9 bases lay outside the gene matches. Germline V lookup: CDR1 MDHEN, CDR2 SYDVKM. The CDR3 loop spans 14 amino acids. The CDR3 loop reads CASKRDRGTVGYTF. As DNA, the CDR3 is TGTGCCAGCAAAAGGGACAGGGGAACCGTTGGCTACACCTTC.

The table lists this clone with a few counts. The V call is TRBV11-2, the J call TRBJ1-6; 8 nucleotides match TRBD1. Germline CDR1 is SGHAT and CDR2 is FQNNGV. Trimming took 5 bases from V and 11 from J; bases not matched to a gene: 14. This CDR3 contains 16 residues. Here the CDR3 DNA reads TGTGCCAGCAGCACCTCCGCAGCCCAACAGGGGGCACCCCTCCACTTT. It specifies CASSTSAAQQGAPLHF. Together with reference TRBV11-2 and TRBJ1-6, the CDR3 gives the full variable domain: EAGVAQSPRYKIIEKRQSVAFWCNPISGHATLYWYQQILGQGPKLLIQFQNNGVVDDSQLPKDRFSAERLKGVDSTLKIQPAKLEDSAVYLCASSTSAAQQGAPLHFGNGTRLTVT.

The chain employs TRBV11-2 and TRBJ2-5; TRBD2 matches at 10 bases. The trim removed 5 bases at V and 1 base at J, leaving 10 bases unmatched. The germline V gene has CDR1 SGHAT and CDR2 FQNNGV. The CDR3 runs 17 residues. CDR3 DNA sequence: TGTGCCAGCAGCCCCGGTGCTAGCGGGGGAACCCAAGAGACCCAGTACTTC. This encodes CASSPGASGGTQETQYF.

The chain combines TRBV28 with TRBJ1-2; D gene ambiguous. The CDR3 contains 14 residues. The V gene lost 4 bases and the J gene lost 4 bases, with 13 bases spanning the gap. Germline V gene sequence: CDR1 MDHEN, CDR2 SYDVKM. The CDR3 coding sequence is TGTGCCAGCAGTTCCCGGCCCCAGCCCTATGGCTACACCTTC. Translating it yields CASSSRPQPYGYTF.

This chain connects TRBV2 to TRBJ1-1; D remains ambiguous. This CDR3 region has 12 residues. From germline, CDR1 is SNHLY and CDR2 FYNNEI. Trimming removed 4 bases at V and 4 bases at J, with 7 bases between. CDR3: CASSAGFTEAFF. CDR3 bases: TGTGCCAGCAGTGCTGGATTCACTGAAGCTTTCTTT.

This chain uses TRBV6-1 with TRBJ1-5; D call uncertain. Germline CDR1 reads MNHNS; CDR2 reads SASEGT. Trimming left V 2 bases short and J 1 base short, with 12 bases between. The CDR3 has 16 amino acids. DNA of the CDR3: TGTGCCAGCAGTGAATTGGGCCCCGGGAGCAATCAGCCCCAGCATTTT. Its protein is CASSELGPGSNQPQHF.

The chain couples TRBV27 to TRBJ1-2; 10 positions agree with TRBD1. The germline gives CDR1 MNHEY, CDR2 SMNVEV (reference sequence). The CDR3 has 15 residues. Unmatched junction bases numbered 7, after V lost 6 bases and J lost 3 bases. Written as DNA, the CDR3 is TGTGCCAGCAGCCTGGACAGGGGGGCCTACTATGGCTACACCTTC. Its protein is CASSLDRGAYYGYTF.

The chain has TRBV6-5 and TRBJ1-1; D is possibly TRBD1 (5 bases). Germline CDR1 reads MNHEY; CDR2 reads SVGAGI. V gave up 2 bases and J gave up 0 bases, with 10 bases separating them. There are 15 residues in the CDR3. CDR3: CASSYGAAMNTEAFF. In DNA form, the CDR3 reads TGTGCCAGCAGTTACGGGGCAGCTATGAACACTGAAGCTTTCTTT.

This chain uses TRBV7-6 with TRBJ1-2; 9 bases align to TRBD1. CDR3 length: 13 amino acids. With 5 bases clipped from V and 4 bases from J, the junction kept 2 bases outside the gene matches. CDR1 is SGHVS, CDR2 FNYEAQ, per germline. This chain's CDR3 is CASSRQGGYGYTF. The DNA for the CDR3 is TGTGCCAGCAGCAGACAGGGGGGCTATGGCTACACCTTC.

CDR3 in DNA: TGTGCCAGTAGTATGTATCCTGGGGAATCCTACGAGCAGTACTTC. As protein: CASSMYPGESYEQYF. The chain combines TRBV19 with TRBJ2-7; no firm D call. The CDR3 has 15 residues. Looked up from germline, CDR1 is LNHDA and CDR2 is SQIVND (reference sequence). The V end lost 3 bases, the J end lost 1 base, and 13 bases lay between the germline ends.

The chain recombines TRBV6-6 with TRBJ2-7; D unresolved. V lost 2 bases, J lost 6 bases, and 11 bases lay in between. This CDR3 spans 13 amino acids. CDR1 MNHNY and CDR2 SVGAGI come from the germline V gene (reference sequence). The DNA of the CDR3 is TGTGCCAGCAGTTACAGGGATCATAGCGAGCAGTACGTC. Translation: CASSYRDHSEQYV.

This sequence joins TRBV5-5 and TRBJ1-3, with 9 bases matching TRBD1. Trimming removed 3 bases from V and 0 bases from J; junction bases left unmatched: 13. Per the germline V gene, CDR1 is SGHKS and CDR2 is YYEKEE (reference sequence). The length of the CDR3 is 19 residues. The CDR3 loop is CASSSRPGTGTSSGNTIYF. CDR3 sequence (DNA): TGTGCCAGCAGCTCCCGTCCCGGGACAGGGACAAGCTCTGGAAACACCATATATTTT. Filled out from reference TRBV5-5 and TRBJ1-3, the complete variable domain reads DAGVTQSPTHLIKTRGQQVTLRCSPISGHKSVSWYQQVLGQGPQFIFQYYEKEERGRGNFPDRFSARQFPNYSSELNVNALLLGDSALYLCASSSRPGTGTSSGNTIYFGEGSWLTVV.

V usage is TRBV28 and J usage is TRBJ2-4, with D tentatively TRBD1 (5 bases). CDR1 and CDR2 (germline): MDHEN, SYDVKM. V lost 3 bases, J lost 3 bases, and 9 bases lay in between. The CDR3 runs 14 residues. For the CDR3, the DNA is TGTGCCAGCAGTTTCCAGGGTATCAAAAACATTCAGTACTTC. This encodes CASSFQGIKNIQYF.

The rearrangement links TRBV20-1 to TRBJ2-3; D gene uncertain. V was trimmed by 6 bases and J by 6 bases, leaving 7 bases between them. This CDR3 has 10 amino acids. Per the germline V gene, CDR1 is DFQATT and CDR2 is SNEGSKA (reference sequence). This chain's CDR3 is CSATADTQYF. As DNA, the CDR3 is TGCAGTGCCACTGCGGATACGCAGTATTTT.

This chain uses TRBV6-1 with TRBJ2-7, with D maybe TRBD1 (6 bases). This CDR3 has 18 residues. V was trimmed by 1 base and J by 4 bases, leaving 23 bases between them. CDR1 and CDR2 (germline): MNHNS, SASEGT. CDR3 DNA sequence: TGTGCCAGCAGTGAAGTGACATGGGGGCAAGGTGGGAATTACGAGCAGTACGTC. It codes for CASSEVTWGQGGNYEQYV.

The chain carries TRBV7-2 and TRBJ2-5; D assignment may be TRBD1 or TRBD2 (5 bases each). Trimming took off 3 bases at V and 1 base at J, with 9 bases between the two ends. Germline V gives CDR1 SGHTA, CDR2 FQGNSA. This CDR3 is built from 14 residues. The CDR3 here is CASSFEGIQETQYF. DNA of the CDR3: TGTGCCAGCAGCTTCGAGGGGATCCAAGAGACCCAGTACTTC.

The chain has TRBV28 and TRBJ1-2; tentatively, D is TRBD1 (6 bases). This CDR3 comprises 16 residues. V lost 2 bases and J lost 5, with 18 bases in between. Germline-derived CDR1 and CDR2 are MDHEN and SYDVKM. The CDR3 nucleotides read TGTGCCAGCAGTTTAGGTCAGTGGGGGCGAGGATATGGCTACACCTTC. This codes for CASSLGQWGRGYGYTF.

The chain joins TRBV28 to TRBJ2-7; D is undetermined. The CDR3 is 13 residues long. Germline loops: CDR1 MDHEN, CDR2 SYDVKM. The germline V and J ends were trimmed by 1 base and 2 bases, with 6 bases remaining between them. CDR3 region: CASSLSGPYEQYF. In nucleotides, the CDR3 is TGTGCCAGCAGTTTATCTGGTCCCTACGAGCAGTACTTC.

CDR3 sequence reads: CASSLRAYNEQFF. The CDR3, as DNA: TGTGCCAGCAGCTTGAGGGCTTACAATGAGCAGTTCTTC. The chain is built from TRBV7-9 and TRBJ2-1; possibly TRBD2 for D (5 bases). Germline V CDR1 and CDR2: SEHNR, FQNEAQ (reference sequence). This CDR3 has 13 amino acids. V was cut by 3 bases and J by 4 bases, with 7 bases left in between.

The chain carries TRBV19 and TRBJ1-5, with 7 bases matching TRBD1. V lost 4 bases and J lost 9; bases outside the gene matches: 6. Per germline, CDR1 LNHDA and CDR2 SQIVND (reference sequence). This CDR3 comprises 13 residues. The CDR3 reads CASSRDSSGPQHF. CDR3 nucleotide sequence: TGTGCCAGTAGTAGGGACAGTTCGGGGCCCCAGCATTTT.

In this sample, this clone turned up a few times. V usage is TRBV5-5 and J usage is TRBJ2-5; D is uncertain. Germline CDR1 SGHKS, CDR2 YYEKEE (reference sequence). V dropped 1 base and J dropped 4 bases, with 5 bases sitting between them. The CDR3 consists of 12 residues. CDR3 amino acids: CASSLFTETQYF. For the CDR3, the DNA is TGTGCCAGCAGCTTGTTCACAGAGACCCAGTACTTC.

This clone has more than one count but fewer than ten. The V and J genes are TRBV7-2 and TRBJ2-3; D gene unclear. The ends were cut back, 5 bases at V and 3 bases at J, with 12 bases in the middle. Germline V lookup: CDR1 SGHTA, CDR2 FQGNSA. CDR3 length equals 14 residues. This CDR3 is CASSPPYGTDTQYF. In DNA form, the CDR3 reads TGTGCCAGCAGCCCCCCTTACGGAACAGATACGCAGTATTTT.

This sequence joins TRBV18 and TRBJ1-6; unclear D gene. Germline values: CDR1 KGHSH, CDR2 LQKENI. The CDR3 has 14 amino acids. The germline V and J ends were trimmed by 3 bases and 8 bases, with 11 bases remaining between them. This CDR3 is CASSPTQLDSPLHF. In DNA, the CDR3 is TGTGCCAGCTCACCCACACAGCTCGATTCACCCCTCCACTTT.

V and J are TRBV4-1 and TRBJ1-6; TRBD1 matches 8 bases. In germline, CDR1 is MGHRA, CDR2 YSYEKL. With V trimmed by 5 bases and J by 10 bases, 10 bases remained unmatched. This CDR3 region has 15 residues. CDR3 residues: CASSTGQGPQSPLHF. CDR3 bases: TGCGCCAGCAGCACCGGACAGGGCCCACAGTCACCCCTCCACTTT.